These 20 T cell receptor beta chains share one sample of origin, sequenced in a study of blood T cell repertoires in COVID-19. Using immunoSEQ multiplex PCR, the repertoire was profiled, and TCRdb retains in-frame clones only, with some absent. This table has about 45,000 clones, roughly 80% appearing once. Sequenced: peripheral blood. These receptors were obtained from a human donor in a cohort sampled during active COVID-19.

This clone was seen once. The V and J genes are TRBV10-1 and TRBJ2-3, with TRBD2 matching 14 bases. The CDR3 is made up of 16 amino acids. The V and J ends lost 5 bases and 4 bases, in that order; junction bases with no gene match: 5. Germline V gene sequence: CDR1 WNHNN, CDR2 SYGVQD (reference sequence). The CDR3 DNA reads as TGCGCCAGCAGTTCCGGGACTAGCGGGAGACCAGATACGCAGTATTTT. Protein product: CASSSGTSGRPDTQYF.

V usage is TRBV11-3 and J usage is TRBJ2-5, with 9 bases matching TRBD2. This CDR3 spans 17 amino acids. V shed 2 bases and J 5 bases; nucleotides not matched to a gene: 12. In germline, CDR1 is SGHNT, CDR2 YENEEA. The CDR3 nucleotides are TGTGCCAGCAGCTTACAAGTGGCGGGAGGGGGCTCGGAGACCCAGTACTTC. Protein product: CASSLQVAGGGSETQYF.

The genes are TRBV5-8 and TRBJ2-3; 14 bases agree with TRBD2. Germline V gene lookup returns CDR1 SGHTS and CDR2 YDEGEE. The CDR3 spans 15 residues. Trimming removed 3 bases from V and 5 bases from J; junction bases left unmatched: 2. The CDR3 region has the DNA TGTGCCAGCAGCTACGGGACTAGCGGGAGAGATACGCAGTATTTT. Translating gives CASSYGTSGRDTQYF.

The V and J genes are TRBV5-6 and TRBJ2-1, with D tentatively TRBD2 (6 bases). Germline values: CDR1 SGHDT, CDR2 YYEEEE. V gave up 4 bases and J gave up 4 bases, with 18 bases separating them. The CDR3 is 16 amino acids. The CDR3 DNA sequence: TGTGCCAGCAGCCACCGGCGGGACTCACTATACAATGAGCAGTTCTTC. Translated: CASSHRRDSLYNEQFF.

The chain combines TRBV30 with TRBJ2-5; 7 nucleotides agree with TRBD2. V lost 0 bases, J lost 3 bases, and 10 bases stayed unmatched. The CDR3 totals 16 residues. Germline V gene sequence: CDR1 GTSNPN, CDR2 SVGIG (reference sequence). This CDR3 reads CAWSVGRSGKKETQYF. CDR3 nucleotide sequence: TGTGCCTGGAGTGTAGGTCGCAGCGGGAAGAAAGAGACCCAGTACTTC.

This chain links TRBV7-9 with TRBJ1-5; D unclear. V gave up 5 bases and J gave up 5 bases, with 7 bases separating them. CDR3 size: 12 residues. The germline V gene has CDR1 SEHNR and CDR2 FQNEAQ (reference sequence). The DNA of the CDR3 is TGTGCCAGCAGCAACCAGGATCAGCCCCAGCATTTT. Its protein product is CASSNQDQPQHF.

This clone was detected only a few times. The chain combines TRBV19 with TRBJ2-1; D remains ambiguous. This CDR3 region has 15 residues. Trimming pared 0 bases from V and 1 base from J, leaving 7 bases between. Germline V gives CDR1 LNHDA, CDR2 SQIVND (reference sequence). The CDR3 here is CASSIERWSYNEQFF. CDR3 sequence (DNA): TGTGCCAGTAGTATAGAACGGTGGTCCTACAATGAGCAGTTCTTC.

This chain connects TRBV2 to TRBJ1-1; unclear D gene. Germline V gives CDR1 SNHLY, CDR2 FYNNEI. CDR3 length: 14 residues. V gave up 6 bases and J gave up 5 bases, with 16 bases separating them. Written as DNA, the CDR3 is TGTGCCAGCAGCCTTTGGGTCAGAGGAACTGAAGCTTTCTTT. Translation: CASSLWVRGTEAFF.

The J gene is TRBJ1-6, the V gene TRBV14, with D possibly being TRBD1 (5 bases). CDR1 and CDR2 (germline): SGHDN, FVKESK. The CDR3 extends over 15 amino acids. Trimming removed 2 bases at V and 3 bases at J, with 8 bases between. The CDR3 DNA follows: TGTGCCAGCAGCCAAAGGGGTCGCTATAATTCACCCCTCCACTTT. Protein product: CASSQRGRYNSPLHF. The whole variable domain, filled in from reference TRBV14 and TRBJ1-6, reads EAGVTQFPSHSVIEKGQTVTLRCDPISGHDNLYWYRRVMGKEIKFLLHFVKESKQDESGMPNNRFLAERTGGTYSTLKVQPAELEDSGVYFCASSQRGRYNSPLHFGNGTRLTVT.

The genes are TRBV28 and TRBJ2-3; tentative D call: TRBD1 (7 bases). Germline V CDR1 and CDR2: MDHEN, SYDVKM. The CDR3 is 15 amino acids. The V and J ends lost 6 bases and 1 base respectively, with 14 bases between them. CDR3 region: CASRGGGTGTDTQYF. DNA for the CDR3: TGTGCCAGCAGAGGAGGGGGCACAGGCACAGATACGCAGTATTTT.

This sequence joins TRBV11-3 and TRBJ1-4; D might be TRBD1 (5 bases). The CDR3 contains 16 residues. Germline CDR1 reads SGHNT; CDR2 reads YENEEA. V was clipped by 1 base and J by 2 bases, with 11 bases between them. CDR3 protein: CASSLGDFGTNEKLFF. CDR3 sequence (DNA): TGTGCCAGCAGCTTAGGGGACTTCGGGACTAATGAAAAACTGTTTTTT.

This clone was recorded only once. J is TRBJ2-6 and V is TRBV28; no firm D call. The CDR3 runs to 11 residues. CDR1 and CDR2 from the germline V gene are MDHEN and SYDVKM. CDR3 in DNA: TGTGTGAGTTCTGGGGCCAACGTCCTGACTTTC. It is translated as CVSSGANVLTF.

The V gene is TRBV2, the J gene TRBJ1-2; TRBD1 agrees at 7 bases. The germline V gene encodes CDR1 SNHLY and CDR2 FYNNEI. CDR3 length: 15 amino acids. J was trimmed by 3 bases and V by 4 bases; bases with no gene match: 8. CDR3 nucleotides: TGTGCCAGCAGTGTCGACAGGGAACTTGACTATGGCTACACCTTC. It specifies CASSVDRELDYGYTF.

This CDR3 reads CASRCPSRCDTDTQYF. In nucleotides, the CDR3 is TGTGCAAGTCGCTGTCCCTCTAGATGCGACACAGATACGCAGTATTTT. The V and J genes are TRBV12-2 and TRBJ2-3; the D call of TRBD2 is as the table states it, not checked on the DNA. TRBV12-2 is labeled a pseudogene. The CDR3 is made up of 16 amino acids.

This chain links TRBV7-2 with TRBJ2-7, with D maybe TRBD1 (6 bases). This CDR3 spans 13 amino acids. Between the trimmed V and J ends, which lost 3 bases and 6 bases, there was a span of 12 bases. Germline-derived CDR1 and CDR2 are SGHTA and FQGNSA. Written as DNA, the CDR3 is TGTGCCAGCAGCTTGGCCAGGGGCGGCGAGCAGTACTTC. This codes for CASSLARGGEQYF.

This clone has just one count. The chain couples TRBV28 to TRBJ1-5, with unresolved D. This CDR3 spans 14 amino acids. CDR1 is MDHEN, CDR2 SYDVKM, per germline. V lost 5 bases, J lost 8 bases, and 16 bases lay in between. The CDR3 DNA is TGTGCCAGCAGTCTATACCGGGAGGGAAAGCCCCAGCATTTT. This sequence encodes CASSLYREGKPQHF.

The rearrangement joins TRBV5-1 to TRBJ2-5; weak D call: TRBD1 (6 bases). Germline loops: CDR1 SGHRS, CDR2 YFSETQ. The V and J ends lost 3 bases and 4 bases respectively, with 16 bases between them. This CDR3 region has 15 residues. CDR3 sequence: CASSSTTTGRETQYF. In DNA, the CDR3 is TGCGCCAGCAGCTCAACGACTACAGGGCGAGAGACCCAGTACTTC.

CDR3 region: CASSLDRLGGYTF. The CDR3 nucleotides are TGTGCCAGCAGCTTGGACAGGCTAGGGGGCTACACCTTC. The chain links TRBV5-4 to TRBJ1-2; tentative D call: TRBD1 (5 bases). This CDR3 is built from 13 residues. CDR1 SGHNT and CDR2 YYREEE come from the germline V gene (reference sequence). The V gene lost 0 bases and the J gene lost 8 bases, with 11 bases spanning the gap.

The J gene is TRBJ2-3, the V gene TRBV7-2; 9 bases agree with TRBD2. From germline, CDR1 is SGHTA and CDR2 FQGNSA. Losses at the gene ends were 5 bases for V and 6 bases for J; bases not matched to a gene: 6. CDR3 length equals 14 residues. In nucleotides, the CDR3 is TGTGCCAGCAGCCCCAATAGCGGGGGTGATACGCAGTATTTT. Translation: CASSPNSGGDTQYF.

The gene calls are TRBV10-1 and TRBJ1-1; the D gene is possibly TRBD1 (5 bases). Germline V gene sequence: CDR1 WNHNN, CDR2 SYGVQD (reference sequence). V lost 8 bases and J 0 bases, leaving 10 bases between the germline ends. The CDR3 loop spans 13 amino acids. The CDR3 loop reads CASARQMNTEAFF. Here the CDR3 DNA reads TGCGCCAGCGCCCGACAGATGAACACTGAAGCTTTCTTT.